This T cell receptor beta chain came from a study of cytomegalovirus exposure and HLA in healthy donors. The PCR contained 60 Vbeta and 13 Jbeta primers. Profiling relied on immunoSEQ multiplex PCR, and the TCRdb table lists in-frame clones only, not all of them. This sample yields more than 90,000 clones, of which roughly four fifths are seen a single time; roughly 7.7% belongs to the top ten. Germline CDR1 is SEHNR and CDR2 is FQNEAQ (reference sequence). The CDR3 is 17 residues long. The V and J ends lost 5 bases and 7 bases, in that order; junction bases with no gene match: 14. The gene calls are TRBV7-9 and TRBJ2-2; 9 nucleotides align to TRBD2. The receptor comes from a female donor in good health and CMV-seronegative. Material for sequencing was PBMCs. In DNA, the CDR3 is TGTGCCAGCAGCCTGGGACTAGCAGCTTTTTCGGTCGGGGAGCTGTTTTTT. Encoded protein: CASSLGLAAFSVGELFF.